This T cell receptor (beta chain) is drawn from a study of blood T cells in healthy people across ages. Sample-barcoded 5' priming and a J-beta primer mix drove a second PCR of roughly 7 to 11 cycles. TCRdb re-called the 5' RACE reads with MiXCR, one entry per CDR3 protein. The profile shows around 940,000 distinct CDR3 sequences, roughly 51% of them singletons. Points from the study as a whole: Long-lived donors carried more naive CD4+ cells and greater diversity than aged donors.

Germline loops: CDR1 DFQATT, CDR2 SNEGSKA (reference sequence). The length of the CDR3 is 14 residues. As regards this clonotype: Its antigen is currently unknown.

Sequencing was done on a sample of blood. This chain links TRBV20-1 with TRBJ2-4; 8 positions match TRBD1. The tail of the sequence fits TRBJ2-7 better, so the J call may be wrong. The sequence derives from a woman aged 60-75 years in good health. The CDR3 DNA follows: TGCAGTGCTAGTTCGACAGGGGCCTCCTACGAGCAGTACTTC. It yields the protein CSASSTGASYEQYF.